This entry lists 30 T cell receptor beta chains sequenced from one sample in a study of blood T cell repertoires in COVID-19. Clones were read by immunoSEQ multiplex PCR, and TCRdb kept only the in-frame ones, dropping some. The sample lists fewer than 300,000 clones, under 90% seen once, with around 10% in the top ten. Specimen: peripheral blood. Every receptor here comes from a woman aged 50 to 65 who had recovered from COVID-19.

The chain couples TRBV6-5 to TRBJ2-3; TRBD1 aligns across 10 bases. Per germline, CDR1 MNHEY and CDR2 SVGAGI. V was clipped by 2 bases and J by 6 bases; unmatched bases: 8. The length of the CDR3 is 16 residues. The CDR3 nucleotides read TGTGCCAGCAGTTACGGGCAAGGGACAGGGGCGGATACGCAGTATTTT. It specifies CASSYGQGTGADTQYF.

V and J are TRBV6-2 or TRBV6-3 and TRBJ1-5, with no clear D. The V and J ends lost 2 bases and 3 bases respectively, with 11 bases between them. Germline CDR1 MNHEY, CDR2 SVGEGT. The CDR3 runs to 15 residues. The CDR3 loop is CASSYREGVNQPQHF. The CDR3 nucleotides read TGTGCCAGCAGTTACAGGGAGGGTGTCAATCAGCCCCAGCATTTT.

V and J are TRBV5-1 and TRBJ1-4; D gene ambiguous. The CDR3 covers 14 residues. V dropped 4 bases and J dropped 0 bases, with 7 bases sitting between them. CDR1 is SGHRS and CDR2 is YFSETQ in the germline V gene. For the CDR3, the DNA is TGCGCCAGCAGCCCCAGTGCAACTAATGAAAAACTGTTTTTT. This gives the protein CASSPSATNEKLFF.

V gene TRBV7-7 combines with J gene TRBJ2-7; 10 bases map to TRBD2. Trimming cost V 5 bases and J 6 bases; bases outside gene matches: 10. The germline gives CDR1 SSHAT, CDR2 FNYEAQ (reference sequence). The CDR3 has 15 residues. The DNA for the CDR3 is TGTGCCAGCAGCCCAGCGGGGGGGTTCCTTGGCGAGCAGTACTTC. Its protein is CASSPAGGFLGEQYF.

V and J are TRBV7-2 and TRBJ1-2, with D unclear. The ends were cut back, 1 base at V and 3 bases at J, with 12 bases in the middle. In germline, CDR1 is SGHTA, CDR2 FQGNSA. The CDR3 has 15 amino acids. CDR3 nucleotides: TGTGCCAGCAGCTTAGTAGGAAGCGTAGACTATGGCTACACCTTC. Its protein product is CASSLVGSVDYGYTF. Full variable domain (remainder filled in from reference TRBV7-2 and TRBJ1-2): GAGVSQSPSNKVTEKGKDVELRCDPISGHTALYWYRQSLGQGLEFLIYFQGNSAPDKSGLPSDRFSAERTGGSVSTLTIQRTQQEDSAVYLCASSLVGSVDYGYTFGSGTRLTVV.

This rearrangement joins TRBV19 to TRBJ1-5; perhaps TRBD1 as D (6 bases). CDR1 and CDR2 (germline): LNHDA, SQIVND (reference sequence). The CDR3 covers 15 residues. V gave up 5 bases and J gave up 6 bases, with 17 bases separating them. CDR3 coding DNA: TGTGCCAGTAGTTACGCAGGGGTGTCGGCTCAGCCCCAGCATTTT. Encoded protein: CASSYAGVSAQPQHF.

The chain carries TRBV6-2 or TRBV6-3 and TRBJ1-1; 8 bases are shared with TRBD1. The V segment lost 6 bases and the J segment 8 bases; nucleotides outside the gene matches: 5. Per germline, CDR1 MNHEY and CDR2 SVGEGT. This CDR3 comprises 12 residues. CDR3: CASSIRDREAFF. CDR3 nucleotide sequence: TGTGCCAGCAGCATCCGGGACAGGGAAGCTTTCTTT.

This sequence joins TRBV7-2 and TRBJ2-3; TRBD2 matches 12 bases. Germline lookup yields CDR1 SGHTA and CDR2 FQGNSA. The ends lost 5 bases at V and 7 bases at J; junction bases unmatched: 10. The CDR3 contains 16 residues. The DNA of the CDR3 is TGTGCCAGCAGCCCGGGACTAGCGGGCCCACGTTATACGCAGTATTTT. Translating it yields CASSPGLAGPRYTQYF.

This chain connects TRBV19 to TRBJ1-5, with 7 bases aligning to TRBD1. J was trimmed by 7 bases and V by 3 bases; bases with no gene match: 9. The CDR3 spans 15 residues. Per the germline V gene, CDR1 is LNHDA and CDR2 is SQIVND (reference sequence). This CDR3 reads CASSMRQGVSQPQHF. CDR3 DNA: TGTGCCAGTAGTATGCGGCAGGGGGTTAGCCAGCCCCAGCATTTT.

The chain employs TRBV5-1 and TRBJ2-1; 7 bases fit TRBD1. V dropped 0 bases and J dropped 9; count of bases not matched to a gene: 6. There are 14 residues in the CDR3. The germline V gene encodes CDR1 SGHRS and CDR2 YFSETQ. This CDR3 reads CASSLGGQLVEQFF. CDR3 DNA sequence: TGCGCCAGCAGCTTGGGGGGACAGTTGGTTGAGCAGTTCTTC.

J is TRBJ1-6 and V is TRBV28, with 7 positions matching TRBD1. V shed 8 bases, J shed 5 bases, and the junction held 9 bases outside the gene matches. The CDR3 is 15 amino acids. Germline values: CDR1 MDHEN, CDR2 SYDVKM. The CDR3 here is CASENRDSDNSPLHF. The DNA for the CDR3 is TGTGCCAGCGAGAATCGGGACAGTGATAATTCACCCCTCCACTTT.

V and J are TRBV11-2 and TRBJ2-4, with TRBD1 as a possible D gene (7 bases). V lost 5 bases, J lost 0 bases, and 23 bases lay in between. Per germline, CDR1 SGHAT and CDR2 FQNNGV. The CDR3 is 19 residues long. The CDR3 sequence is CASSPTEGRGDLAKNIQYF. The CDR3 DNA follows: TGTGCCAGCAGCCCGACCGAGGGCAGGGGGGACCTAGCCAAAAACATTCAGTACTTC.

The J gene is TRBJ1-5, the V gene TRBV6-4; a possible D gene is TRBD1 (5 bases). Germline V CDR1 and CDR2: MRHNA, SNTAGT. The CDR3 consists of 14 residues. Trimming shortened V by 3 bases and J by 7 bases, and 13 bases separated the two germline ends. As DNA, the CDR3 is TGTGCCAGCAGTGAATGGGGCGGGGGGCAGCCCCAGCATTTT. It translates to CASSEWGGGQPQHF.

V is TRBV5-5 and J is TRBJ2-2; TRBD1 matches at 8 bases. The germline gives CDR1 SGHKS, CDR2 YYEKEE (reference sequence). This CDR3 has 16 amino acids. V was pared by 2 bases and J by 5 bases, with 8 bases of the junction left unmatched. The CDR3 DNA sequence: TGTGCCAGCAGCTTAATCCCGGGGACAGGAACCGGGGAGCTGTTTTTT. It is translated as CASSLIPGTGTGELFF.

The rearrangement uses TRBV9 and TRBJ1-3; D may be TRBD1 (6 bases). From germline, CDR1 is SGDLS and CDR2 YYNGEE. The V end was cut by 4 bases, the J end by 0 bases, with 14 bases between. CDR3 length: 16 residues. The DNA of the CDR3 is TGTGCCAGCAGCCAACAGGGTTTAGCCTCTGGAAACACCATATATTTT. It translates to CASSQQGLASGNTIYF.

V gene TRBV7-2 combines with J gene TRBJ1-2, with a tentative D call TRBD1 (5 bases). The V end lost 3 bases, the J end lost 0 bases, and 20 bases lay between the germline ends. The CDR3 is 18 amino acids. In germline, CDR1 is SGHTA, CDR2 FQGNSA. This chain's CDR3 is CASSLEGLLHLANYGYTF. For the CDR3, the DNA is TGTGCCAGCAGCTTGGAGGGACTTCTGCACTTAGCTAACTATGGCTACACCTTC.

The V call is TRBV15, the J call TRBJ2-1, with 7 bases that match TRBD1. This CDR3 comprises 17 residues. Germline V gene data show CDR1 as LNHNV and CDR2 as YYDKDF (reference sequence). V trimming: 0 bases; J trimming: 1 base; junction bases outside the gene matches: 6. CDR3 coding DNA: TGTGCCACCAGCAGAGATCCAGGGGGAGTATCCTACAATGAGCAGTTCTTC. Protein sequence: CATSRDPGGVSYNEQFF.

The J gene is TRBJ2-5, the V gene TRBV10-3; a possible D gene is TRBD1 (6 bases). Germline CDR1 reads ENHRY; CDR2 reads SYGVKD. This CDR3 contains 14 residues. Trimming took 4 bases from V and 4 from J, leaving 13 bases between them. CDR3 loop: CAISGQVETETQYF. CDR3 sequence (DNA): TGTGCCATCAGTGGACAGGTAGAAACAGAGACCCAGTACTTC.

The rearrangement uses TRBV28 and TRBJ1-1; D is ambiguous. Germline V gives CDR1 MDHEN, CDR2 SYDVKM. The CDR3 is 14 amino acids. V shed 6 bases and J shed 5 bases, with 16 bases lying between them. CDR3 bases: TGTGCCAGCAGACCCCAGCGGGTTACGACTGAAGCTTTCTTT. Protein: CASRPQRVTTEAFF.

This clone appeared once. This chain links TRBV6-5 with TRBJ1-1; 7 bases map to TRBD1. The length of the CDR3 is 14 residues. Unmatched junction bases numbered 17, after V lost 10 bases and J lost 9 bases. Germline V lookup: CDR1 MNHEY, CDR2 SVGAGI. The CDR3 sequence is CATPTGKNRGKAFF. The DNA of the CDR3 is TGTGCCACTCCGACAGGGAAGAACCGCGGGAAAGCTTTCTTT.

This CDR3 is CASSPQDYEQYF. The CDR3 region has the DNA TGTGCCAGCTCACCGCAGGACTACGAGCAGTACTTC. The chain has TRBV18 and TRBJ2-7; D is undetermined. The CDR3 has 12 amino acids. Trimming left V 3 bases short and J 3 bases short, with 6 bases between. The V gene's germline CDR1 is KGHSH and CDR2 LQKENI. The variable domain in full, completed from reference TRBV18 and TRBJ2-7, reads NAGVMQNPRHLVRRRGQEARLRCSPMKGHSHVYWYRQLPEEGLKFMVYLQKENIIDESGMPKERFSAEFPKEGPSILRIQQVVRGDSAAYFCASSPQDYEQYFGPGTRLTVT.

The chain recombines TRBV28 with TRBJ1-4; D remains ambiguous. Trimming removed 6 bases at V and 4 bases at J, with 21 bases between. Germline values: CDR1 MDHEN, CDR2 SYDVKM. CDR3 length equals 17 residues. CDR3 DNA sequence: TGTGCCAGCAGCTTTCCCGTCCGCGGGAGCAATAATGAAAAACTGTTTTTT. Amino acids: CASSFPVRGSNNEKLFF.

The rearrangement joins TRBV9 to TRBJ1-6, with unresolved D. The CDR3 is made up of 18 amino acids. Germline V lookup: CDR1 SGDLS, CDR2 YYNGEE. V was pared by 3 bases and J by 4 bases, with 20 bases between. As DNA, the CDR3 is TGTGCCAGCAGCGGCGGCTCGTTAACGCCTGATTATAATTCACCCCTCCACTTT. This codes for CASSGGSLTPDYNSPLHF.

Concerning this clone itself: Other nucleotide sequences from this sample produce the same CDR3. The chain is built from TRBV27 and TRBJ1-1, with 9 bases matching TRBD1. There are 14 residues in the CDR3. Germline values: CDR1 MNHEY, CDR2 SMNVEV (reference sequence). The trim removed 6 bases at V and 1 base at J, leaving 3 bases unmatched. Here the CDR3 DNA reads TGTGCCAGCAGCCTACAGGGGGCGAACACTGAAGCTTTCTTT. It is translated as CASSLQGANTEAFF.

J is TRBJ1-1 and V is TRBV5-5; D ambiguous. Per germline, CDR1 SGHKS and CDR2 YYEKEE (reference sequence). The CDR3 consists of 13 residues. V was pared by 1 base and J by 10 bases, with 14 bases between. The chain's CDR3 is CASSLTARASAFF. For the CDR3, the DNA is TGTGCCAGCAGCTTGACCGCGAGGGCATCAGCTTTCTTT.

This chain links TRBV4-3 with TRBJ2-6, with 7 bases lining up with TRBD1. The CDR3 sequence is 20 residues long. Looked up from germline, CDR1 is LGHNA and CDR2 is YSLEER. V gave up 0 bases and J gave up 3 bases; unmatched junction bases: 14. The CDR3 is CASSQDPGLSTGVGANVLTF. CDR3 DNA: TGCGCCAGCAGCCAAGACCCCGGGCTTTCCACAGGGGTTGGGGCCAACGTCCTGACTTTC.

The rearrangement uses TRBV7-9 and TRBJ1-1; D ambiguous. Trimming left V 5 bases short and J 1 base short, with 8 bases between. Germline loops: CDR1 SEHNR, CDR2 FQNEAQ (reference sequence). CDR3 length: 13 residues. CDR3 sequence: CASSLRSNTEAFF. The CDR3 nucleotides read TGTGCCAGCAGCCTCCGGTCGAACACTGAAGCTTTCTTT.

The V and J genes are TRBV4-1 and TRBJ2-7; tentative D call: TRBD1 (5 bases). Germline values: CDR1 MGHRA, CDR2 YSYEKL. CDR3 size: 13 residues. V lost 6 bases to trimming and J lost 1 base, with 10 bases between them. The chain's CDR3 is CASRGQASYEQYF. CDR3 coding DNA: TGCGCCAGCAGAGGACAAGCATCCTACGAGCAGTACTTC.

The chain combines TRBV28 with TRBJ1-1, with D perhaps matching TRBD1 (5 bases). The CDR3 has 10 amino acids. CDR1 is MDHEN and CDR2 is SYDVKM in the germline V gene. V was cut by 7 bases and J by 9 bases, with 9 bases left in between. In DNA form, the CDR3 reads TGTGCCAGCAACCAGGGCAAAGCTTTCTTT. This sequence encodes CASNQGKAFF.

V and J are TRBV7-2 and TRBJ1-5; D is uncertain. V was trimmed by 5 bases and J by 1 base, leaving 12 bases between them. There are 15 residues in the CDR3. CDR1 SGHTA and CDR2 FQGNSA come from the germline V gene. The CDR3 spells CASSPAGGSNQPQHF. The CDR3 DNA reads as TGTGCCAGCAGCCCCGCGGGCGGAAGCAATCAGCCCCAGCATTTT.